Below are 13 T cell receptor beta chains sequenced from a single sample in a study of cytomegalovirus exposure and HLA in healthy donors. The PCR made use of 60 Vbeta and 13 Jbeta primers. Assay: immunoSEQ multiplex PCR; the TCRdb copy retains only in-frame clones and omits some. This table has 150,000 or so clones, roughly 79% appearing once. Sequenced: PBMCs. The receptors shown here come from a woman in her 50s in good health and CMV-seropositive.

A few counts support this clone. J is TRBJ2-7 and V is TRBV4-3; 11 bases map to TRBD2. The germline gives CDR1 LGHNA, CDR2 YSLEER. The length of the CDR3 is 16 residues. V shed 0 bases and J 3 bases; nucleotides not matched to a gene: 4. CDR3 amino acids: CASSQDLAGGFYEQYF. CDR3 coding DNA: TGCGCCAGCAGCCAAGACCTAGCGGGGGGCTTCTACGAGCAGTACTTC.

This clone was observed a handful of times. The chain carries TRBV2 and TRBJ2-7; 7 bases map to TRBD1. After removal of 4 bases from V and 0 bases from J, the junction contained 3 bases not matched to a gene. CDR1 and CDR2 (germline): SNHLY, FYNNEI. This CDR3 has 14 residues. CDR3 in DNA: TGTGCCAGCAGTGTGACAGGGAGCTCCTACGAGCAGTACTTC. Protein: CASSVTGSSYEQYF.

This chain uses TRBV19 with TRBJ1-1; D remains ambiguous. The CDR3 spans 11 residues. V lost 5 bases to trimming and J lost 8 bases, with 9 bases between them. Per germline, CDR1 LNHDA and CDR2 SQIVND (reference sequence). The CDR3 reads CASSPGEEAFF. CDR3 in DNA: TGTGCCAGTAGTCCGGGAGAAGAAGCTTTCTTT.

The chain joins TRBV5-1 to TRBJ1-1; 7 bases are a match to TRBD1. The germline CDR1 and CDR2 sequences are SGHRS and YFSETQ. Trimming at V came to 4 bases and at J to 4 bases, leaving 7 bases not matched to a gene. CDR3 size: 14 residues. For the CDR3, the DNA is TGCGCCAGCAGCGCTCAGGGGGTTGGCACTGAAGCTTTCTTT. This encodes CASSAQGVGTEAFF.

The V gene is TRBV10-2, the J gene TRBJ1-1; 8 nucleotides agree with TRBD1. The ends lost 6 bases at V and 2 bases at J; junction bases unmatched: 5. CDR3 length: 14 residues. Looked up from germline, CDR1 is WSHSY and CDR2 is SAAADI. The CDR3 sequence: CASSGQGINTEAFF. The CDR3 nucleotides are TGCGCCAGCAGCGGACAGGGTATAAACACTGAAGCTTTCTTT.

The J gene is TRBJ2-7, the V gene TRBV2, with D possibly matching TRBD1 (6 bases). The V gene lost 4 bases and the J gene lost 7 bases, with 17 bases spanning the gap. Germline-derived CDR1 and CDR2 are SNHLY and FYNNEI. CDR3 length: 14 amino acids. CDR3: CASSVLGAVGEQYF. The CDR3 coding sequence is TGTGCCAGCAGTGTTCTGGGGGCCGTGGGGGAGCAGTACTTC. The entire variable domain, with the rest obtained from reference TRBV2 and TRBJ2-7, is as follows: EPEVTQTPSHQVTQMGQEVILRCVPISNHLYFYWYRQILGQKVEFLVSFYNNEISEKSEIFDDQFSVERPDGSNFTLKIRSTKLEDSAMYFCASSVLGAVGEQYFGPGTRLTVT.

The chain couples TRBV19 to TRBJ2-1; TRBD2 might be the D (6 bases). The CDR3 has 16 amino acids. The germline V and J ends were trimmed by 9 bases and 2 bases, with 20 bases remaining between them. Germline V lookup: CDR1 LNHDA, CDR2 SQIVND (reference sequence). Here the CDR3 reads CASRDLEGPTYNEQFF. The CDR3 bases are TGTGCCAGCAGAGACTTGGAGGGACCAACCTACAATGAGCAGTTCTTC.

The V gene is TRBV29-1, the J gene TRBJ2-5; tentatively, D is TRBD2 (5 bases). Trimming shortened V by 5 bases and J by 2 bases, and 9 bases separated the two germline ends. Germline V lookup: CDR1 SQVTM, CDR2 ANQGSEA. The CDR3 has 12 amino acids. For the CDR3, the DNA is TGCAGCGTTCTCCCGGGGCAAGAGACCCAGTACTTC. It yields the protein CSVLPGQETQYF.

This chain joins TRBV10-3 and TRBJ2-7; the match to TRBD1 covers 9 bases. V shed 2 bases, J shed 4 bases, and the junction held 3 bases outside the gene matches. The CDR3 is made up of 14 amino acids. Per germline, CDR1 ENHRY and CDR2 SYGVKD. This CDR3 is CAISETGGKYEQYF. Here the CDR3 DNA reads TGTGCCATCAGTGAGACAGGGGGCAAATACGAGCAGTACTTC.

CDR3 loop: CASSPRSLTDTQYF. In nucleotides, the CDR3 is TGTGCCAGCAGTCCTAGGTCGCTCACAGATACGCAGTATTTT. The V gene is TRBV27, the J gene TRBJ2-3; D not resolved. Trimming pared 5 bases from V and 2 bases from J, leaving 11 bases between. Germline CDR1 and CDR2: MNHEY and SMNVEV (reference sequence). The CDR3 is made up of 14 amino acids.

This chain links TRBV4-2 with TRBJ1-2; 8 bases agree with TRBD1. After removal of 4 bases from V and 5 bases from J, the junction contained 9 bases not matched to a gene. Germline V gene data show CDR1 as LGHNA and CDR2 as YNFKEQ. This CDR3 region has 15 residues. Here the CDR3 reads CASSRETGAEYGYTF. As DNA, the CDR3 is TGTGCCAGCAGCCGAGAGACAGGGGCAGAATATGGCTACACCTTC.

The chain has TRBV10-3 and TRBJ2-1; 15 bases map to TRBD2. V was clipped by 3 bases and J by 10 bases; unmatched bases: 10. CDR1 and CDR2 from the germline V gene are ENHRY and SYGVKD. This CDR3 has 17 amino acids. The CDR3 region has the DNA TGTGCCATCAGTGATTCCTGGACTAGCGGGGGGGCAAGCGAGCAGTTCTTC. This sequence encodes CAISDSWTSGGASEQFF.

V is TRBV4-3 and J is TRBJ2-7; D perhaps matches TRBD1 (5 bases). The CDR3 extends over 15 amino acids. V dropped 0 bases and J dropped 5 bases, with 14 bases sitting between them. Germline V lookup: CDR1 LGHNA, CDR2 YSLEER. The CDR3 reads CASSQERSRAHEQYF. Written as DNA, the CDR3 is TGCGCCAGCAGCCAAGAGAGGAGCAGGGCCCACGAGCAGTACTTC.